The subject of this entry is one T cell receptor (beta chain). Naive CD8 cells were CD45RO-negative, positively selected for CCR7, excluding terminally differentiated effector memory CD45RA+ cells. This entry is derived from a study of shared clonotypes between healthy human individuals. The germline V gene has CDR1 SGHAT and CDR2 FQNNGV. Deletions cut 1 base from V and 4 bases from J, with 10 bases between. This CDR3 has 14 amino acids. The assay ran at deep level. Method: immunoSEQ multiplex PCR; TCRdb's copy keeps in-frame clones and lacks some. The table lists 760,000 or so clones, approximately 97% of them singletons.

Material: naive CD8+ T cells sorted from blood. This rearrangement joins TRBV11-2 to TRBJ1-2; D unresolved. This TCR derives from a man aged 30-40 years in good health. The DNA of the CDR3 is TGTGCCAGCAGCTTAGCGGCCAGCTCCTATGGCTACACCTTC. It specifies CASSLAASSYGYTF.